The 32 T cell receptor beta chains below were found in one sample sequenced in a study of shared clonotypes between healthy human individuals (dated by TCRdb to 2020 to 2021). The method was the immunoSEQ multiplex PCR assay. The immuneACCESS repertoire file appears here via TCRdb, limited to in-frame rearrangements. These files lack a portion of the clones; in checked studies, under half of the deficit traces to unresolved V genes, and the cause of the others is not known. The sample table records 850,000 to 1,200,000 clones; 70% to 80% of these occur just once. The ten largest account for around 1.5% of the sample. The sample was memory CD4+ T cells sorted from blood. Reading the label with the study, this specimen's cell subset or site is: CD45RA-negative fraction. The receptor set was obtained from a young man in good health.

The CDR3 bases are TGTGCCAGCTCACCACCGGTAGGGACAGGGAAAAACATTCAGTACTTC. It encodes CASSPPVGTGKNIQYF. The chain employs TRBV18 and TRBJ2-4; 9 nucleotides align to TRBD1. V gave up 0 bases and J gave up 4 bases; unmatched junction bases: 4. The germline CDR1 and CDR2 sequences are KGHSH and LQKENI. This CDR3 spans 16 amino acids.

This chain connects TRBV29-1 to TRBJ1-5; 7 bases agree with TRBD1. V trimming: 7 bases; J trimming: 7 bases; junction bases outside the gene matches: 10. This CDR3 has 13 amino acids. The V gene's germline CDR1 is SQVTM and CDR2 ANQGSEA. The DNA for the CDR3 is TGCAGCGCTCGACAGGGAAGAGGACAGCCCCAGCATTTT. It translates to CSARQGRGQPQHF.

Points on this clone: The sample holds other DNA sequences that translate to the same CDR3. This chain uses TRBV11-2 with TRBJ1-1; possibly TRBD1 for D (5 bases). Trimming removed 2 bases at V and 5 bases at J, with 9 bases between. Germline V lookup: CDR1 SGHAT, CDR2 FQNNGV. This CDR3 is 13 amino acids long. CDR3 bases: TGTGCCAGCAGCTTACGGGGGGGTACTGAAGCTTTCTTT. It translates to CASSLRGGTEAFF.

The rearrangement links TRBV6-5 to TRBJ1-2; D is possibly TRBD1 (5 bases). Germline CDR1 reads MNHEY; CDR2 reads SVGAGI. The CDR3 consists of 13 residues. Trimming pared 6 bases from V and 6 bases from J, leaving 14 bases between. This CDR3 reads CASSPDRRHGYTF. CDR3 nucleotide sequence: TGTGCCAGCAGCCCCGACAGAAGGCATGGCTACACCTTC.

This chain uses TRBV6-6 with TRBJ2-7; weak D call: TRBD2 (7 bases). Germline CDR1 is MNHNY and CDR2 is SVGAGI (reference sequence). V lost 6 bases and J 3 bases, leaving 18 bases between the germline ends. The CDR3 has 15 amino acids. The CDR3 DNA is TGTGCCAGCAGGAGGGGGAGGGGGGATTACTACGAGCAGTACTTC. This gives the protein CASRRGRGDYYEQYF.

This rearrangement joins TRBV10-2 to TRBJ1-1; no clear D gene. Germline V CDR1 and CDR2: WSHSY, SAAADI. V lost 3 bases and J lost 3, with 14 bases in between. CDR3 length: 15 residues. The CDR3 loop is CASSDPGRKYTEAFF. CDR3 nucleotides: TGCGCCAGCAGTGATCCCGGGAGGAAGTACACTGAAGCTTTCTTT.

The chain joins TRBV18 to TRBJ2-5, with D uncertain. The CDR3 loop spans 14 amino acids. V gave up 1 base and J gave up 4 bases, with 10 bases separating them. In germline, CDR1 is KGHSH, CDR2 LQKENI. The CDR3 spells CASSPLVGVETQYF. CDR3 DNA sequence: TGTGCCAGCTCACCACTAGTGGGCGTAGAGACCCAGTACTTC.

This clone was counted a few times. As DNA, the CDR3 is TGCGCCAGCAGCCCCAGAGGGGGGAGCAATGAGCAGTTCTTC. This codes for CASSPRGGSNEQFF. The gene calls are TRBV5-1 and TRBJ2-1; tentatively, D is TRBD1 or TRBD2 (6 bases each). CDR3 size: 14 residues. The germline V and J ends were trimmed by 4 bases and 6 bases, with 14 bases remaining between them. Germline CDR1 is SGHRS and CDR2 is YFSETQ.

This clone was detected a few times. The gene calls are TRBV21-1 and TRBJ1-6; TRBD1 is taken as the D call from the table, unchecked against the DNA. TRBV21-1 is assigned pseudogene status. The CDR3 loop spans 21 amino acids. The CDR3 nucleotides are TGTGCCAGCAGCAAAATGGAGGGACAGCAAATTTCGAGCTCCTATAATTCACCCCTCCACTTT. Amino acids: CASSKMEGQQISSSYNSPLHF.

The chain carries TRBV28 and TRBJ1-2; the D is unclear. Germline V gene lookup returns CDR1 MDHEN and CDR2 SYDVKM. The CDR3 extends over 17 amino acids. The V and J ends lost 6 bases and 3 bases respectively, with 23 bases between them. The CDR3 nucleotides are TGTGCCAGCAGCTTCTTGGACGATAGGGCTTACTACTATGGCTACACCTTC. Protein sequence: CASSFLDDRAYYYGYTF.

The chain is built from TRBV6-6 and TRBJ2-7; D could derive from TRBD1 or TRBD2 (5 bases each). Trimming pared 0 bases from V and 5 bases from J, leaving 8 bases between. Germline V gives CDR1 MNHNY, CDR2 SVGAGI (reference sequence). This CDR3 has 13 amino acids. The CDR3 DNA sequence: TGTGCCAGCAGTTACTCGAGGGGAGACGAGCAGTACTTC. Residues: CASSYSRGDEQYF.

The gene calls are TRBV6-6 and TRBJ2-7; TRBD2 matches 7 bases. V lost 8 bases, J lost 0 bases, and 13 bases stayed unmatched. The germline V gene has CDR1 MNHNY and CDR2 SVGAGI (reference sequence). CDR3 length: 16 amino acids. The CDR3 DNA is TGTGCCAGCTCCAAAGGGAGGGCTTCGGTCTCCTACGAGCAGTACTTC. As protein: CASSKGRASVSYEQYF.

The J gene is TRBJ2-1, the V gene TRBV9, with 11 bases lining up with TRBD2. This CDR3 has 17 residues. Trimming removed 4 bases from V and 8 bases from J; junction bases left unmatched: 14. The germline CDR1 and CDR2 sequences are SGDLS and YYNGEE. In DNA, the CDR3 is TGTGCCAGCAGCCCGCGGGACAGACTAGCGGGACCCTATGAGCAGTTCTTC. It encodes CASSPRDRLAGPYEQFF.

The gene calls are TRBV5-4 and TRBJ1-1; tentatively, D is TRBD1 (6 bases). Trimming removed 3 bases at V and 1 base at J, with 13 bases between. Germline lookup yields CDR1 SGHNT and CDR2 YYREEE (reference sequence). The CDR3 runs 15 residues. The CDR3 region is CASSYDRPANTEAFF. CDR3 in DNA: TGTGCCAGCAGCTACGACAGGCCAGCGAACACTGAAGCTTTCTTT.

This chain uses TRBV28 with TRBJ2-3; D perhaps matches TRBD2 (7 bases). V lost 3 bases and J 4 bases, leaving 17 bases between the germline ends. Germline loops: CDR1 MDHEN, CDR2 SYDVKM. CDR3 length: 16 amino acids. Here the CDR3 reads CASSFIVGGQPDTQYF. CDR3 DNA sequence: TGTGCCAGCAGTTTTATCGTGGGGGGGCAGCCAGATACGCAGTATTTT.

About this clone: Without the conserved terminal phenylalanine or tryptophan, this CDR3 likely stems from a read error. Because the CDR3's place on the DNA is in doubt, the DNA is left out and the CDR3 is given as listed by TCRdb. J is TRBJ1-2 and V is TRBV19. The CDR3 is 8 residues long, counting both termini. Germline-derived CDR1 and CDR2 are LNHDA and SQIVND (reference sequence). The CDR3 region is CASIPPRL.

The rearrangement uses TRBV7-3 and TRBJ2-7, with D perhaps matching TRBD1 (6 bases). The CDR3 runs to 14 residues. CDR1 and CDR2 from the germline V gene are SGHTA and FQGTGA. The V and J ends lost 0 bases and 3 bases respectively, with 9 bases between them. The CDR3 spells CASSLTGQFYEQYF. In DNA form, the CDR3 reads TGTGCCAGCAGCTTAACCGGACAGTTCTACGAGCAGTACTTC.

The V and J genes are TRBV7-9 and TRBJ1-2, with TRBD1 matching 7 bases. Trimming cost V 1 base and J 2 bases; bases outside gene matches: 4. Per germline, CDR1 SEHNR and CDR2 FQNEAQ (reference sequence). There are 15 residues in the CDR3. The CDR3 loop is CASSLGEGGNYGYTF. CDR3 nucleotide sequence: TGTGCCAGCAGCTTAGGGGAAGGGGGCAACTATGGCTACACCTTC.

This clone was seen many times. The rearrangement links TRBV7-2 to TRBJ2-3; D gene uncertain. The CDR3 runs to 14 residues. Germline values: CDR1 SGHTA, CDR2 FQGNSA. Trimming shortened V by 6 bases and J by 4 bases, and 14 bases separated the two germline ends. The CDR3: CASRYRTVADTQYF. The DNA of the CDR3 is TGTGCCAGCAGATACCGGACCGTTGCAGATACGCAGTATTTT.

This chain links TRBV7-2 with TRBJ2-5; 14 positions agree with TRBD2. V lost 5 bases and J lost 2; bases outside the gene matches: 10. Germline lookup yields CDR1 SGHTA and CDR2 FQGNSA. There are 18 residues in the CDR3. The CDR3 is CASSPGTSGGRMQETQYF. In DNA, the CDR3 is TGTGCCAGCAGCCCAGGGACTAGCGGGGGCCGGATGCAAGAGACCCAGTACTTC.

The J gene is TRBJ1-2, the V gene TRBV14, with 7 bases identical to TRBD1. The CDR3 contains 15 residues. Trimming took 3 bases from V and 2 from J; bases not matched to a gene: 6. CDR1 and CDR2 (germline): SGHDN, FVKESK. The CDR3 here is CASSHRDRLNYGYTF. The CDR3 DNA follows: TGTGCCAGCAGCCATCGGGACAGATTAAACTATGGCTACACCTTC.

This clone has a handful of counts. The J gene is TRBJ2-1, the V gene TRBV10-1, with D possibly being TRBD1 (6 bases). Germline assignment: CDR1 WNHNN and CDR2 SYGVQD (reference sequence). CDR3 size: 15 residues. V was pared by 4 bases and J by 4 bases, with 14 bases between. CDR3 loop: CASSVRGRLYNEQFF. Written as DNA, the CDR3 is TGCGCCAGCAGTGTGAGGGGGAGACTGTACAATGAGCAGTTCTTC.

This clone was observed a handful of times. The CDR3 here is CASSLLGSDAGNTIYF. CDR3 DNA: TGTGCCAGCAGCTTGTTAGGGAGCGACGCTGGAAACACCATATATTTT. V is TRBV5-5 and J is TRBJ1-3; D is uncertain. The ends were cut back, 1 base at V and 2 bases at J, with 13 bases in the middle. Germline V gives CDR1 SGHKS, CDR2 YYEKEE (reference sequence). This CDR3 is 16 amino acids long. Based on the CDR3 plus reference TRBV5-5 and TRBJ1-3, the full variable domain is DAGVTQSPTHLIKTRGQQVTLRCSPISGHKSVSWYQQVLGQGPQFIFQYYEKEERGRGNFPDRFSARQFPNYSSELNVNALLLGDSALYLCASSLLGSDAGNTIYFGEGSWLTVV.

The chain is built from TRBV20-1 and TRBJ2-7; a possible D gene is TRBD1 (6 bases). CDR1 and CDR2 from the germline V gene are DFQATT and SNEGSKA (reference sequence). The CDR3 is made up of 10 amino acids. The CDR3 region has the DNA TGCAGGGGGGTGGGGACAGAGCAGTACTTC. It encodes CRGVGTEQYF.

As to this clone: This CDR3 is also generated by other DNA sequences in the sample. This chain joins TRBV18 and TRBJ1-2; 7 positions agree with TRBD1. The CDR3 covers 13 residues. The ends lost 3 bases at V and 5 bases at J; junction bases unmatched: 3. Germline CDR1 reads KGHSH; CDR2 reads LQKENI. CDR3 amino acids: CASSPGTDYGYTF. The DNA of the CDR3 is TGTGCCAGCTCACCCGGGACAGATTATGGCTACACCTTC.

This chain links TRBV29-1 with TRBJ1-2; a possible D gene is TRBD1 (6 bases). The CDR3 extends over 13 amino acids. Germline V gives CDR1 SQVTM, CDR2 ANQGSEA. Between the trimmed V and J ends, which lost 6 bases and 3 bases, there was a span of 14 bases. The CDR3 loop reads CSVGEGVHYGYTF. Written as DNA, the CDR3 is TGCAGCGTGGGGGAGGGGGTCCACTATGGCTACACCTTC.

V gene TRBV15 combines with J gene TRBJ1-3, with D hard to call. The CDR3 consists of 15 residues. V was shortened by 0 bases and J by 3 bases, with 9 bases between the two germline ends. The germline V gene has CDR1 LNHNV and CDR2 YYDKDF (reference sequence). CDR3 DNA: TGTGCCACCAGCAGAGATCTCCAGGTTGGAAACACCATATATTTT. It is translated as CATSRDLQVGNTIYF.

This clone was picked up a small number of times. The rearrangement uses TRBV28 and TRBJ2-2; D unresolved. The CDR3 spans 14 residues. The V end lost 6 bases, the J end lost 5 bases, and 13 bases lay between the germline ends. CDR1 is MDHEN and CDR2 is SYDVKM in the germline V gene. In DNA form, the CDR3 reads TGTGCCAGCAGGTTTGGCAGCCAAACCGGGGAGCTGTTTTTT. Residues: CASRFGSQTGELFF. Drawing the rest from reference TRBV28 and TRBJ2-2, the complete variable domain is DVKVTQSSRYLVKRTGEKVFLECVQDMDHENMFWYRQDPGLGLRLIYFSYDVKMKEKGDIPEGYSVSREKKERFSLILESASTNQTSMYLCASRFGSQTGELFFGEGSRLTVL.

This clone was found once. The chain links TRBV7-6 to TRBJ1-1; D gene unclear. The CDR3 extends over 15 amino acids. Germline V gives CDR1 SGHVS, CDR2 FNYEAQ. Trimming took off 2 bases at V and 1 base at J, with 11 bases between the two ends. CDR3 bases: TGTGCCAGCAGCTTAAGAGGGCAGTCGAACACTGAAGCTTTCTTT. Translating gives CASSLRGQSNTEAFF.

The V call is TRBV27, the J call TRBJ1-4; D is unresolved. This CDR3 comprises 13 residues. Germline loops: CDR1 MNHEY, CDR2 SMNVEV (reference sequence). Trimming removed 6 bases from V and 2 bases from J, with 7 bases in between. CDR3 coding DNA: TGTGCCAGCAGCCGCGGGACTAATGAAAAACTGTTTTTT. Its translation: CASSRGTNEKLFF. Drawing the rest from reference TRBV27 and TRBJ1-4, the complete variable domain is EAQVTQNPRYLITVTGKKLTVTCSQNMNHEYMSWYRQDPGLGLRQIYYSMNVEVTDKGDVPEGYKVSRKEKRNFPLILESPSPNQTSLYFCASSRGTNEKLFFGSGTQLSVL.

The chain combines TRBV18 with TRBJ2-3; D may correspond to TRBD1 or TRBD2 (6 bases each). The CDR3 is made up of 15 amino acids. V was shortened by 4 bases and J by 4 bases, with 15 bases between the two germline ends. The germline V gene encodes CDR1 KGHSH and CDR2 LQKENI. The CDR3 DNA reads TGTGCCAGCTCACTTTCACAGGGAGGTCCAGATACGCAGTATTTT. Encoded protein: CASSLSQGGPDTQYF.

V usage is TRBV6-5 and J usage is TRBJ2-3; D is possibly TRBD2 (6 bases). V lost 2 bases, J lost 1 base, and 13 bases lay in between. The CDR3 has 16 residues. Germline CDR1 reads MNHEY; CDR2 reads SVGAGI. DNA of the CDR3: TGTGCCAGCAGTTACGGGGGGAACGGACGCACAGATACGCAGTATTTT. Its translation is CASSYGGNGRTDTQYF.